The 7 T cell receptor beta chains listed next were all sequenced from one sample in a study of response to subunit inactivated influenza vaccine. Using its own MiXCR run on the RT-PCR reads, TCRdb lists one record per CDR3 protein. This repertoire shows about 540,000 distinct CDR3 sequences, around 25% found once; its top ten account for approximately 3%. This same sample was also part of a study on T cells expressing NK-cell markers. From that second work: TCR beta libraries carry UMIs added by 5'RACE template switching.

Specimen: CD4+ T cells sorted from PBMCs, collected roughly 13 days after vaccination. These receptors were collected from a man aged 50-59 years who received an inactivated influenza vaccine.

The CDR3 sequence is CASSPATKRSYNEQFF. In nucleotides, the CDR3 is TGTGCCAGCAGCCCCGCTACTAAGCGGTCCTACAATGAGCAGTTCTTC. This sequence joins TRBV5-5 and TRBJ2-1, with D possibly matching TRBD2 (5 bases). This CDR3 contains 16 residues. The germline CDR1 and CDR2 sequences are SGHKS and YYEKEE (reference sequence). V lost 4 bases and J 1 base, leaving 15 bases between the germline ends. Together with reference TRBV5-5 and TRBJ2-1, the CDR3 gives the full variable domain: DAGVTQSPTHLIKTRGQQVTLRCSPISGHKSVSWYQQVLGQGPQFIFQYYEKEERGRGNFPDRFSARQFPNYSSELNVNALLLGDSALYLCASSPATKRSYNEQFFGPGTRLTVL.

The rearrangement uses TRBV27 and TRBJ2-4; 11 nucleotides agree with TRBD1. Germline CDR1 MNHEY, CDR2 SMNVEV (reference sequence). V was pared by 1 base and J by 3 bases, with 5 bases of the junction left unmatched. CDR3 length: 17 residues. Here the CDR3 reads CASSLWGGQGVKNIQYF. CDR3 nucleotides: TGTGCCAGCAGTTTATGGGGGGGACAGGGGGTCAAAAACATTCAGTACTTC.

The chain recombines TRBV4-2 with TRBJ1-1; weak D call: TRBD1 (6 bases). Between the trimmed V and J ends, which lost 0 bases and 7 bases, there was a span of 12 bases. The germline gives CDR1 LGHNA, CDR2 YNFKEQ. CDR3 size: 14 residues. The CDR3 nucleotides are TGTGCCAGCAGCCAAGACCCCATAGGGGGTGAAGCTTTCTTT. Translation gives CASSQDPIGGEAFF.

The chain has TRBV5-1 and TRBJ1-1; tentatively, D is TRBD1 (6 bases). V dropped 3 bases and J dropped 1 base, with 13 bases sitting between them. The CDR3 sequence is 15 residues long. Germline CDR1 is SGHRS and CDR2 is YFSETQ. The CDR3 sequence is CASSSTGGENTEAFF. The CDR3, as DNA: TGCGCCAGCAGCTCGACAGGTGGGGAGAACACTGAAGCTTTCTTT.

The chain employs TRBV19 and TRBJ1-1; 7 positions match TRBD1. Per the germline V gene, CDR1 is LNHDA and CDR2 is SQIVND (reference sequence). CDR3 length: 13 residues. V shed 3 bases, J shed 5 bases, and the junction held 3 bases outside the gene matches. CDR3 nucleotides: TGTGCCAGTAGTATTGACAGGGAAACTGAAGCTTTCTTT. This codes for CASSIDRETEAFF.

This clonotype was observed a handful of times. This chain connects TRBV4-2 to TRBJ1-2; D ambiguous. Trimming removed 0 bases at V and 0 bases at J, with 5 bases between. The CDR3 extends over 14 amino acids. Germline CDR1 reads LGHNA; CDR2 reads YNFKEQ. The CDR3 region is CASSQDLANYGYTF. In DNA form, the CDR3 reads TGTGCCAGCAGCCAAGATTTAGCTAACTATGGCTACACCTTC.

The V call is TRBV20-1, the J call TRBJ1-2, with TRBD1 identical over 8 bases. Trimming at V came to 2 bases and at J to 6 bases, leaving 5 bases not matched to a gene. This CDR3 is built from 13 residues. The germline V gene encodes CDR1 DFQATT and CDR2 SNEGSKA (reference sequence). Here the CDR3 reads CSARQGARDGYTF. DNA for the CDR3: TGCAGTGCTAGACAGGGGGCGCGGGATGGCTACACCTTC.